These T cell receptor beta chains were read from a single sample in a study of blood T cell repertoires in COVID-19. TCRdb keeps only in-frame clones here, not all; method: immunoSEQ multiplex PCR. The sample includes some 200,000 clones, 80% to 85% of them seen just once. The sample consisted of peripheral blood. These receptors came from a middle-aged woman with acute or convalescent COVID-19. CDR3s include the opening cysteine and the closing phenylalanine or tryptophan. D genes are given only for firm matches. The size of a clone is reported for some rows only, either as once, few or many, or as a class for expanded clones.

d_gene: .; len: 17; abundance: .; j_gene: TRBJ2-3; v_gene: TRBV15; CDR3nt: TGTGCCACCAGCAGACCCCGAGATGGCGGACTACCACCCTCGCAGTATTTT; CDR3aa: CATSRPRDGGLPPSQYF
d_gene: .; len: 16; abundance: .; j_gene: TRBJ1-2; v_gene: TRBV2; CDR3nt: TGTGCCAGCAGTGCACTGGACAGCCTCTCTAACTATGGCTACACCTTC; CDR3aa: CASSALDSLSNYGYTF
d_gene: .; len: 14; abundance: .; j_gene: TRBJ2-3; v_gene: TRBV7-7; CDR3nt: TGTGCTAGCAGCTTAGTTGGCAGGACAGATACGCAGTATTTT; CDR3aa: CASSLVGRTDTQYF
d_gene: TRBD1; len: 15; abundance: once; j_gene: TRBJ1-1; v_gene: TRBV5-1; CDR3nt: TGCGCCAGCAGCCCAACAGGGGCCGCCAACACTGAAGCTTTCTTT; CDR3aa: CASSPTGAANTEAFF
d_gene: TRBD2; len: 16; abundance: .; j_gene: TRBJ2-7; v_gene: TRBV18; CDR3nt: TGTGCCGGCTCACCGGGGCTAGCGGGGAGCTCCTACGAGCAGTACTTC; CDR3aa: CAGSPGLAGSSYEQYF
d_gene: .; len: 16; abundance: .; j_gene: TRBJ2-1; v_gene: TRBV5-8; CDR3nt: TGTGCCAGCAGCTTGGTGGTAGGGGGTTTCGCTAATGAGCAGTTCTTC; CDR3aa: CASSLVVGGFANEQFF
d_gene: .; len: 13; abundance: .; j_gene: TRBJ2-5; v_gene: TRBV7-9; CDR3nt: TGTGCCAGCAAATGGGCGGGCCAAGAGACCCAGTACTTC; CDR3aa: CASKWAGQETQYF
d_gene: TRBD1; len: 15; abundance: .; j_gene: TRBJ1-6; v_gene: TRBV19; CDR3nt: TGTGCCAGTAGTCCGGGGGACAGACCAAATTCACCCCTCCACTTT; CDR3aa: CASSPGDRPNSPLHF
d_gene: TRBD1; len: 13; abundance: .; j_gene: TRBJ2-1; v_gene: TRBV24-1; CDR3nt: TGTGCCACTAGCAGACAGGGCAGGTATGAGCAGTTCTTC; CDR3aa: CATSRQGRYEQFF
d_gene: .; len: 12; abundance: .; j_gene: TRBJ2-7; v_gene: TRBV20-1; CDR3nt: TGCAGTGCTAGTGGGCTAGCCCACGAGCAGTACTTC; CDR3aa: CSASGLAHEQYF